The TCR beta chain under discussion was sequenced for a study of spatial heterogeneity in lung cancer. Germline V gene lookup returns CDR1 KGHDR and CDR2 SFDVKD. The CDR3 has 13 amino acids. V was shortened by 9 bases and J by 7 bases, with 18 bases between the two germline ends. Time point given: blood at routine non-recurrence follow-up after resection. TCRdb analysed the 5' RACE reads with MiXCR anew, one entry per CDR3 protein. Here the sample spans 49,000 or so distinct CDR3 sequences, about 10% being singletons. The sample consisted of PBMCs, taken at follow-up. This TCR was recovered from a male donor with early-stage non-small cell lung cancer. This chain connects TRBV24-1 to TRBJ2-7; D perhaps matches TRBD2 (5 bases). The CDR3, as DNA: TGTGCCACCTTCCCGACGAATTGGACTGAGCAGTACTTC. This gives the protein CATFPTNWTEQYF.